This TCR beta chain was found in a study of spatial heterogeneity in lung cancer. Study context: At a median of roughly two years after resection, follow-up PBMC samples were sequenced when available. Findings of the study overall: Detection of ubiquitous tumor TCRs in blood was higher at resection than follow-up.

This clonotype showed up just a few times. Its target is not known. Every TCR cDNA molecule bore its own unique molecular identifier. TCRdb reprocessed the 5' RACE reads via MiXCR and lists one record per CDR3 protein. Among about 120,000 distinct CDR3 sequences, 10% to 11% were seen once, and the ten largest hold approximately 24%. Regarding time point: blood at routine non-recurrence follow-up after resection. No cells were sorted before sequencing. The whole RNA sequenced was extracted from tumor, nontumor lung or frozen PBMC. With 3 bases removed from V and 2 bases from J, the gap between germline ends came to 14 bases. CDR3 length: 15 residues. CDR1 and CDR2 (germline): SGDLS, YYNGEE.

Sample: PBMCs, taken at follow-up. The TCR sequence derives from a female donor with early-stage non-small cell lung cancer. V and J are TRBV9 and TRBJ2-5, with D possibly TRBD1 on 6 matching bases. The CDR3 nucleotides are TGTGCCAGCAGCGGGGTAGGACAGATTCAAGAGACCCAGTACTTC. Its protein is CASSGVGQIQETQYF.